This T cell receptor beta chain was observed in a study of blood T cell repertoires in COVID-19 (dated by TCRdb to 2020 to 2021). For the study in its entirety: Samples from collaborators originated in the United States, Italy and Spain and spanned both the acute and convalescent phases of COVID-19. The prospective study material was composed of cDNA or gDNA derived from T cells, B-cell-depleted T cells, or PBMCs. Deeply sampled blood TCRbeta repertoires from subjects exposed to, actively infected with, or recovered from COVID-19 were included in the dataset. A freely available public database, intended as a resource for researchers studying the immune response to SARS-CoV-2, is where the repertoires were released. The samples were drawn from two sources: the first 160 participants of the ongoing ImmuneRACE study, and 1,000 to 1,500 subjects contributed by 6 global collaborators. A de-identified subject ID, COVID-19 status, age in years and sex were almost always included in the sample metadata. Where available, HLA class I and class II types were taken from metadata supplied by the sample provider and were not determined by assay-based typing.

TCRbeta CDR3 regions were amplified from genomic DNA by means of the immunoSEQ Assay, a bias-controlled multiplex PCR. On the study's bioinformatics: Within the assay, amplification of reference gene primers was used to estimate how many nucleated cells each sample contained. To quantify the absolute abundance of each unique TCRbeta CDR3 rearrangement, sequence reads were collapsed and filtered. For each sample, productive Simpson clonality was calculated as the square root of Simpson's diversity index across productive rearrangements. TCRdb re-hosts the immuneACCESS table, in-frame sequences only. Its copies lack some clones; in the studies checked, an unresolved V gene accounts for under half of them, and the cause for the rest is not known. V and J calls and clone size follow that table, whereas D and trimming were derived from the DNA. In this sample the table shows about 120,000 clones, about 77% of which occur a single time. The biggest ten clones account for more than 20% of the sample.

To note about this clone: Its antigen is not yet known. Nothing much larger sits one base from this clone, and base qualities are not available.

Each collaborating institution followed its own protocols to collect whole blood in K2EDTA tubes. For TCRbeta analysis, collaborators shipped samples in one of three forms: frozen whole blood, isolated PBMCs, or DNA extracted from either of those sample types. The investigation overall reported the following: The amount of clinical and demographic metadata varied by source and participant and was provided uncurated.

The germline V gene (reference sequence) yields LGHDT for CDR1 and YNNKEL for CDR2. Relative to germline, V is 4 bases shorter and J is 0 bases shorter, with 10 bases between their ends. The CDR3 goes from the cysteine to the phenylalanine over 15 residues. This entry keeps only the CDR3 DNA: 45 bases, framed from base 1. This sequence was found in a human donor in a cohort sampled during active COVID-19. The sequence joins TRBV3-1 (or the pseudogene TRBV3-2) to TRBJ2-1; possibly the D gene is TRBD2, per 5 matching bases. Sequenced sample: peripheral blood. DNA sequence: TGTGCCAGCAGCCCTTTGGGGAGCTCCTACAATGAGCAGTTCTTC. This sequence encodes CASSPLGSSYNEQFF.